This T cell receptor beta chain was documented in a study of T cell changes during pregnancy in multiple sclerosis. Sequenced by immunoSEQ multiplex PCR; TCRdb stores in-frame clones only, minus some. The sample contains 69,000 or so clones, 90% to 95% of which appear only once. CDR3 length: 15 residues. Germline CDR1 reads MNHEY; CDR2 reads SVGAGI. V lost 7 bases, J lost 4 bases, and 10 bases stayed unmatched. V and J are TRBV6-5 and TRBJ2-7, with 10 bases fitting TRBD1. This clonotype was obtained from a female donor in good health, enrolled as a control in a pregnancy study. The source was CD4+ T cells from peripheral blood mononuclear cells, collected in the third trimester of pregnancy. The CDR3 coding sequence is TGTGCCAGCATTCCCGGACAGGGGGGGAGGTACGAGCAGTACTTC. This sequence encodes CASIPGQGGRYEQYF.